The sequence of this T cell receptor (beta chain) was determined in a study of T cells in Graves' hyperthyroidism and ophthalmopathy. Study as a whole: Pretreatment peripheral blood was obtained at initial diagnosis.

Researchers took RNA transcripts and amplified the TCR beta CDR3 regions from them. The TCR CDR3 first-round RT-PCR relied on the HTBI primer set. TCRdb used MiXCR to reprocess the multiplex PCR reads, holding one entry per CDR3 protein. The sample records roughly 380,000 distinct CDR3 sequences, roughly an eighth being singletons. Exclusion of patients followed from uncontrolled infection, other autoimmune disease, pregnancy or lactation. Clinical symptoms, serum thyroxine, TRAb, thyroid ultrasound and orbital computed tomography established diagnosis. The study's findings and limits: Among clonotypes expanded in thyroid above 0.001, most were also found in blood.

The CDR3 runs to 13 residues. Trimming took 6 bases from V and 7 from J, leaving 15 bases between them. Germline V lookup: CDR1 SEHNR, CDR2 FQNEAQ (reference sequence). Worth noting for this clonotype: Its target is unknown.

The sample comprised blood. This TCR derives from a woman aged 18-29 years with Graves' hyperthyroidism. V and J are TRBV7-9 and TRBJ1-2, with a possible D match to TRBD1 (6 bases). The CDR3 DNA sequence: TGTGCCAGCAGTAAGGAACAGGGCTTTGGCTACACCTTC. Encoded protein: CASSKEQGFGYTF.